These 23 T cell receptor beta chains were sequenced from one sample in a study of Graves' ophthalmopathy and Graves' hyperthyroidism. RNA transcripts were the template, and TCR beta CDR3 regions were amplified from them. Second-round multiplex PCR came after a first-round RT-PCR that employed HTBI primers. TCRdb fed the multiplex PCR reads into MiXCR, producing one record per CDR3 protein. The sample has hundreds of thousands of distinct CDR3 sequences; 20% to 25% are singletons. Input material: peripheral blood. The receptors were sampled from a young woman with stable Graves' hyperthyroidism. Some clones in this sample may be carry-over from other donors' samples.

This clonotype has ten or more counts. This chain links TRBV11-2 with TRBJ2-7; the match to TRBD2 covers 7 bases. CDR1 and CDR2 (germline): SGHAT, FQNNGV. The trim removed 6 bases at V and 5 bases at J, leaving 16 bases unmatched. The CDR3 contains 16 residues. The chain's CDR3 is CASSPRPGTTPHEQYF. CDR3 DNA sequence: TGTGCCAGCAGTCCCCGGCCAGGGACTACTCCCCACGAGCAGTACTTC.

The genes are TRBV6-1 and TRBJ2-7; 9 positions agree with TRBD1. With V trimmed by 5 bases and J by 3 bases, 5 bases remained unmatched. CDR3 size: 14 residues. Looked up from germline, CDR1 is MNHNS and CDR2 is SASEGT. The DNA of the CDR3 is TGTGCCAGCAGTCGAAAGGGACAGGGCTACGAGCAGTACTTC. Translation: CASSRKGQGYEQYF.

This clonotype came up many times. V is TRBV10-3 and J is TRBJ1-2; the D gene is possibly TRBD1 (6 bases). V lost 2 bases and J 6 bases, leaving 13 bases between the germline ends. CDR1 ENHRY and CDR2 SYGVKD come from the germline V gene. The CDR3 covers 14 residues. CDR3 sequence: CAISERRQDNGYTF. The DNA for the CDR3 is TGTGCCATCAGTGAGCGGAGACAGGACAATGGCTACACCTTC.

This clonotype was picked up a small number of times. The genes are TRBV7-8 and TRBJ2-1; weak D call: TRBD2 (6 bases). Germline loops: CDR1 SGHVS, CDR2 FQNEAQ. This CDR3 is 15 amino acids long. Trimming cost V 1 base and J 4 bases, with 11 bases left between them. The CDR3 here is CASSLEEGGYNEQFF. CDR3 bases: TGTGCCAGCAGCTTAGAGGAGGGCGGATACAATGAGCAGTTCTTC.

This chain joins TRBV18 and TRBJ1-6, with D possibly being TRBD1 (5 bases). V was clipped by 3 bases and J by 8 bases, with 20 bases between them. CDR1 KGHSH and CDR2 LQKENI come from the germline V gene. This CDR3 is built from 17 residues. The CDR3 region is CASSPARRGGVDSPLHF. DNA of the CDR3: TGTGCCAGCTCACCCGCTCGGCGGGGGGGAGTGGATTCACCCCTCCACTTT.

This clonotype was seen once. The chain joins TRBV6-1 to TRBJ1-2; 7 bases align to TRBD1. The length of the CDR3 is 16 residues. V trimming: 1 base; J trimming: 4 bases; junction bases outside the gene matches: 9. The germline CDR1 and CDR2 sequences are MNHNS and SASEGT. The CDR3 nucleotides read TGTGCCAGCAGTGAAGAATTGACAGGGATACTCTATGGCTACACCTTC. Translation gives CASSEELTGILYGYTF.

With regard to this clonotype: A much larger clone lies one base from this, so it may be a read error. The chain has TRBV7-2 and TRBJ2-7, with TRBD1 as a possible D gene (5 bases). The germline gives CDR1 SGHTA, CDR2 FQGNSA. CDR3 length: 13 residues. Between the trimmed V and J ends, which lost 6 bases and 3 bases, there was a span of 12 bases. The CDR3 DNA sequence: TGTGCCAGCAGTCCAGGGCCTTACTACGAGCAGTACGTC. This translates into CASSPGPYYEQYV.

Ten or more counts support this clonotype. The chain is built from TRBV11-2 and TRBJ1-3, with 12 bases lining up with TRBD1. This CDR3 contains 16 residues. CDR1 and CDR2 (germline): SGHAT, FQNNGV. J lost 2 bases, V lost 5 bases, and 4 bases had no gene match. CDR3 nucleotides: TGTGCCAGCAGCCGCCGGGACAGGGGGCCTGGAAACACCATATATTTT. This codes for CASSRRDRGPGNTIYF. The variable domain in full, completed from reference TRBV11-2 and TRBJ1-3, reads EAGVAQSPRYKIIEKRQSVAFWCNPISGHATLYWYQQILGQGPKLLIQFQNNGVVDDSQLPKDRFSAERLKGVDSTLKIQPAKLEDSAVYLCASSRRDRGPGNTIYFGEGSWLTVV.

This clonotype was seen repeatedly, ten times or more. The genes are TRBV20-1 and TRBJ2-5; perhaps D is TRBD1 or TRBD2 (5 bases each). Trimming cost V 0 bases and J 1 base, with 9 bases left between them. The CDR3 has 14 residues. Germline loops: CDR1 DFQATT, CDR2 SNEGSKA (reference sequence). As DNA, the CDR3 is TGCAGTGCTAGAGATCGTGGGACCCAAGAGACCCAGTACTTC. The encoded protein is CSARDRGTQETQYF.

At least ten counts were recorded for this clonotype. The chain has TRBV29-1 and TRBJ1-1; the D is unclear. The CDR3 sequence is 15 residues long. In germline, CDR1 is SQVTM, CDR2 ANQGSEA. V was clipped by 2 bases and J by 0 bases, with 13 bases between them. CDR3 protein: CSVEKGAGMNTEAFF. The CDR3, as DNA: TGCAGCGTTGAAAAGGGCGCGGGCATGAACACTGAAGCTTTCTTT.

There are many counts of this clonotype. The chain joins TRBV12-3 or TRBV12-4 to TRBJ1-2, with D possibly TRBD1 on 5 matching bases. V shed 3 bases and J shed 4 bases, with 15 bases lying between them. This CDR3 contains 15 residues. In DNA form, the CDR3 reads TGTGCCAGCAGTTTGGGACGCAGGTCCTCCTATGGCTACACCTTC. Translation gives CASSLGRRSSYGYTF.

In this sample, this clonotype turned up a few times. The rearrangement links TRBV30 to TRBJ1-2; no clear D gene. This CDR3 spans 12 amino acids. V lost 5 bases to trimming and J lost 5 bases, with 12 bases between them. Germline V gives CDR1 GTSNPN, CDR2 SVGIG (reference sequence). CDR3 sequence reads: CAWSYIEYGYTF. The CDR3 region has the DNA TGTGCCTGGTCCTACATCGAGTATGGCTACACCTTC.

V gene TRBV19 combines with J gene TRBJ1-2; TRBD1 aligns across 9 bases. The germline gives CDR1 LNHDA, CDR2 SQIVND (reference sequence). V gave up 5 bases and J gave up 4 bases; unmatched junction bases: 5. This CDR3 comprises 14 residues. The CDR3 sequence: CASSREQGAYGYTF. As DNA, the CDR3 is TGTGCCAGTAGTCGAGAACAGGGGGCCTATGGCTACACCTTC. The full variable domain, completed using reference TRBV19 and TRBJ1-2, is DGGITQSPKYLFRKEGQNVTLSCEQNLNHDAMYWYRQDPGQGLRLIYYSQIVNDFQKGDIAEGYSVSREKKESFPLTVTSAQKNPTAFYLCASSREQGAYGYTFGSGTRLTVV.

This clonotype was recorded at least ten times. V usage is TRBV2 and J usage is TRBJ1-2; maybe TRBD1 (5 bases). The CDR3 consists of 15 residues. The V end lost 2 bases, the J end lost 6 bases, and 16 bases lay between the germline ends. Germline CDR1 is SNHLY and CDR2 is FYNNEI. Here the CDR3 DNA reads TGTGCCAGCAGTGAAAAAGGGATAGGGGTGAATGGCTACACCTTC. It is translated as CASSEKGIGVNGYTF.

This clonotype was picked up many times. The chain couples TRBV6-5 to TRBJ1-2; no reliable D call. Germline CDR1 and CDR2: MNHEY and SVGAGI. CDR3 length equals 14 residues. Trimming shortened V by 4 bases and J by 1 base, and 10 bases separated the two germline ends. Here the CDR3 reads CASSSLFFNYGYTF. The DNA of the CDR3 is TGTGCCAGCAGTTCGCTATTTTTTAACTATGGCTACACCTTC.

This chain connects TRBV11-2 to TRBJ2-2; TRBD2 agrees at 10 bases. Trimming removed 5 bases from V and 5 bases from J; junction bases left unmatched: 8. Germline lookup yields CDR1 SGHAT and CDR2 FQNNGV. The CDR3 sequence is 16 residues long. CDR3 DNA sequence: TGTGCCAGCAGCGGCCAGCGGGGGGGCCGGACCGGGGAGCTGTTTTTT. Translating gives CASSGQRGGRTGELFF.

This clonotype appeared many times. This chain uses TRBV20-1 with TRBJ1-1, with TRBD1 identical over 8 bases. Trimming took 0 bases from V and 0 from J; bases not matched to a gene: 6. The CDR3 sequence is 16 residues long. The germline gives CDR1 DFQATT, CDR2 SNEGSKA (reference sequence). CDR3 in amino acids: CSARDSGGRMNTEAFF. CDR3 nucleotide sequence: TGCAGTGCTAGAGATTCAGGGGGCAGAATGAACACTGAAGCTTTCTTT.

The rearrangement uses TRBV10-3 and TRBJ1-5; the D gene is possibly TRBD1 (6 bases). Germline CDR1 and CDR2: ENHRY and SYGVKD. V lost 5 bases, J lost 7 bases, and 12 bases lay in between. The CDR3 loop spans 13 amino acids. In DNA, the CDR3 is TGTGCCATCAGTCCAGGGGTCGAGCAGCCCCAGCATTTT. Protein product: CAISPGVEQPQHF.

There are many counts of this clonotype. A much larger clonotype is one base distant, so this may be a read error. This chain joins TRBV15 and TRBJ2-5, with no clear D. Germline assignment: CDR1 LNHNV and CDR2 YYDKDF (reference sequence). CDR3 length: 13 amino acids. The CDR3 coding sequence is TGTGCCACCGGCAGAGATAGGGTGGAGACCCAGTACTTC. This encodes CATGRDRVETQYF.

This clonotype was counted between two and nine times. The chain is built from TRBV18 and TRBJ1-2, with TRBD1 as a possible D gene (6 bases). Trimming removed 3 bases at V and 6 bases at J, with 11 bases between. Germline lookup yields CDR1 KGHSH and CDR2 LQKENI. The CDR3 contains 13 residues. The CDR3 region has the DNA TGTGCCAGCTCACCGGACAGTGTAAATGGCTACACCTTC. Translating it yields CASSPDSVNGYTF.

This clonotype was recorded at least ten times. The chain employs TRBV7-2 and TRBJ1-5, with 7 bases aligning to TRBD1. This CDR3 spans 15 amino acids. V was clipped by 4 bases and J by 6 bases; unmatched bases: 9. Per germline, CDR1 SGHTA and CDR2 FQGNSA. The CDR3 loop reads CASSSQVGGGQPQHF. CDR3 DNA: TGTGCCAGCAGCTCTCAGGTAGGGGGCGGTCAGCCCCAGCATTTT.

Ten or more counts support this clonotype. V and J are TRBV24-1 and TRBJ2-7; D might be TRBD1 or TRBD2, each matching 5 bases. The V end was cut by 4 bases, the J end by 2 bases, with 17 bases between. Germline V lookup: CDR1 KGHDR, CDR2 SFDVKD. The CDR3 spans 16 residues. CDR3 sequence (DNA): TGTGCCACCAGTGACGGGGACGGACGGATGGCCTACGAGCAGTACTTC. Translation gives CATSDGDGRMAYEQYF.

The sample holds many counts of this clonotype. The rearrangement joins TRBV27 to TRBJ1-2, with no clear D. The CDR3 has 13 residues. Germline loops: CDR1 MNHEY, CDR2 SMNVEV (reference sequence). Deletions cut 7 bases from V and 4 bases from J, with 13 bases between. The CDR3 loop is CASTRTGGYGYTF. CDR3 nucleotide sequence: TGTGCCAGCACTCGAACTGGCGGCTATGGCTACACCTTC.